Shown below are 24 T cell receptor beta chains from a single sample sequenced in a study of shared clonotypes between healthy human individuals. The repertoire was sequenced with immunoSEQ multiplex PCR; TCRdb's copy has only in-frame clones and lacks some. The sample contains over a million clones, around 98.5% of which appear only once. The sequencing input was naive CD4+ T cells sorted from blood. The subset is: CD45RA+ positively selected. The receptor source for this set is a man aged 30 to 39 in good health.

This clone came up once. The rearrangement joins TRBV28 to TRBJ2-3; unclear D gene. Per germline, CDR1 MDHEN and CDR2 SYDVKM. CDR3 size: 17 residues. The V and J ends lost 6 bases and 1 base respectively, with 20 bases between them. In nucleotides, the CDR3 is TGTGCCAGCAGCGTACCCGGCAATCTCTTCGGCACAGATACGCAGTATTTT. It specifies CASSVPGNLFGTDTQYF.

V gene TRBV5-4 combines with J gene TRBJ2-4, with 7 bases matching TRBD1. Losses at the gene ends were 4 bases for V and 7 bases for J; bases not matched to a gene: 5. Looked up from germline, CDR1 is SGHNT and CDR2 is YYREEE (reference sequence). CDR3 length equals 13 residues. In DNA, the CDR3 is TGTGCCAGCAGCCGAGACAGGGACAACATTCAGTACTTC. Translating it yields CASSRDRDNIQYF. Together with reference TRBV5-4 and TRBJ2-4, the CDR3 gives the full variable domain: ETGVTQSPTHLIKTRGQQVTLRCSSQSGHNTVSWYQQALGQGPQFIFQYYREEENGRGNFPPRFSGLQFPNYSSELNVNALELDDSALYLCASSRDRDNIQYFGAGTRLSVL.

CDR3 residues: CASSSDRDLGGGEQFF. DNA for the CDR3: TGTGCCAGCAGCTCAGACCGGGACCTAGGGGGTGGTGAGCAGTTCTTC. The chain couples TRBV7-9 to TRBJ2-1, with D possibly TRBD1 on 6 matching bases. The germline V gene encodes CDR1 SEHNR and CDR2 FQNEAQ (reference sequence). V was clipped by 4 bases and J by 9 bases, with 22 bases between them. The CDR3 covers 16 residues.

V and J are TRBV5-1 and TRBJ2-1; 7 nucleotides agree with TRBD2. The CDR3 covers 15 residues. The germline V gene has CDR1 SGHRS and CDR2 YFSETQ. Trimming cost V 7 bases and J 4 bases; bases outside gene matches: 11. The CDR3 sequence: CASAANGRQYNEQFF. The CDR3 nucleotides read TGCGCCAGCGCCGCTAACGGGAGGCAATACAATGAGCAGTTCTTC.

This sequence joins TRBV11-2 and TRBJ2-1, with D unclear. Per the germline V gene, CDR1 is SGHAT and CDR2 is FQNNGV. V lost 0 bases and J 6 bases, leaving 3 bases between the germline ends. The CDR3 spans 12 residues. The CDR3 spells CASSLEVNEQFF. DNA of the CDR3: TGTGCCAGCAGCTTAGAGGTCAATGAGCAGTTCTTC.

This CDR3 is CASSEQQADTQYF. In DNA, the CDR3 is TGCGCCAGCAGTGAACAGCAGGCAGATACGCAGTATTTT. The rearrangement links TRBV10-1 to TRBJ2-3; no reliable D call. From germline, CDR1 is WNHNN and CDR2 SYGVQD (reference sequence). V was trimmed by 3 bases and J by 4 bases, leaving 8 bases between them. This CDR3 is 13 amino acids long.

V and J are TRBV9 and TRBJ2-2; 14 bases fit TRBD2. CDR1 is SGDLS and CDR2 is YYNGEE in the germline V gene. The CDR3 is made up of 19 amino acids. After removal of 0 bases from V and 2 bases from J, the junction contained 6 bases not matched to a gene. CDR3 DNA: TGTGCCAGCAGCGTAGGTCCCGGGACTAGCGGGAGCAACACCGGGGAGCTGTTTTTT. Protein: CASSVGPGTSGSNTGELFF.

The rearrangement uses TRBV18 and TRBJ1-1; no firm D call. Trimming took off 1 base at V and 7 bases at J, with 10 bases between the two ends. The germline CDR1 and CDR2 sequences are KGHSH and LQKENI. The CDR3 has 13 amino acids. The CDR3 DNA sequence: TGTGCCAGCTCACCACAGGTCCGGAATGAAGCTTTCTTT. Protein: CASSPQVRNEAFF.

The gene calls are TRBV5-5 and TRBJ1-2; TRBD1 aligns across 7 bases. Germline V gives CDR1 SGHKS, CDR2 YYEKEE (reference sequence). The ends lost 7 bases at V and 0 bases at J; junction bases unmatched: 3. The CDR3 covers 13 residues. The CDR3 region is CASGTDPNYGYTF. CDR3 in DNA: TGTGCCAGCGGGACAGACCCTAACTATGGCTACACCTTC. The complete variable domain, with remaining parts taken from reference TRBV5-5 and TRBJ1-2, reads DAGVTQSPTHLIKTRGQQVTLRCSPISGHKSVSWYQQVLGQGPQFIFQYYEKEERGRGNFPDRFSARQFPNYSSELNVNALLLGDSALYLCASGTDPNYGYTFGSGTRLTVV.

This rearrangement joins TRBV11-2 to TRBJ2-5; 10 positions match TRBD2. Per germline, CDR1 SGHAT and CDR2 FQNNGV. Unmatched junction bases numbered 6, after V lost 0 bases and J lost 5 bases. The CDR3 spans 16 residues. The CDR3 is CASSLDPASGSETQYF. Here the CDR3 DNA reads TGTGCCAGCAGCTTAGATCCTGCTAGCGGGAGTGAGACCCAGTACTTC.

The chain combines TRBV9 with TRBJ2-3; 11 positions match TRBD2. V lost 0 bases and J lost 2; bases outside the gene matches: 8. The V gene's germline CDR1 is SGDLS and CDR2 YYNGEE. CDR3 length equals 18 residues. The CDR3 sequence: CASSVDGRLAGSTDTQYF. The CDR3 DNA sequence: TGTGCCAGCAGCGTAGATGGTAGACTAGCGGGATCCACAGATACGCAGTATTTT. The full variable domain, rest sourced from reference TRBV9 and TRBJ2-3, is DSGVTQTPKHLITATGQRVTLRCSPRSGDLSVYWYQQSLDQGLQFLIQYYNGEERAKGNILERFSAQQFPDLHSELNLSSLELGDSALYFCASSVDGRLAGSTDTQYFGPGTRLTVL.

The chain recombines TRBV27 with TRBJ2-7, with 9 bases matching TRBD1. The CDR3 length is 22 residues. V lost 3 bases and J lost 3; bases outside the gene matches: 27. Germline CDR1 reads MNHEY; CDR2 reads SMNVEV (reference sequence). The CDR3 region has the DNA TGTGCCAGCAGTTTCTCTATCAGGACCCATACCGGGACAGGGCACTCAATCTACGAGCAGTACTTC. Residues: CASSFSIRTHTGTGHSIYEQYF.

CDR3 protein: CASSPERTSGRQETQYF. The CDR3 DNA sequence: TGTGCCAGCAGCCCAGAGCGGACTAGCGGGCGCCAAGAGACCCAGTACTTC. The chain uses TRBV7-9 and TRBJ2-5; 11 bases line up with TRBD2. The CDR3 contains 17 residues. The V gene's germline CDR1 is SEHNR and CDR2 FQNEAQ (reference sequence). After removal of 5 bases from V and 1 base from J, the junction contained 9 bases not matched to a gene.

The chain is built from TRBV2 and TRBJ1-2; perhaps TRBD1 as D (5 bases). The CDR3 runs 13 residues. The V gene's germline CDR1 is SNHLY and CDR2 FYNNEI. With 6 bases removed from V and 8 bases from J, the gap between germline ends came to 16 bases. The CDR3 nucleotides are TGTGCCAGCAGATTCCAGGGAGGGCGAGGCTACACCTTC. Protein: CASRFQGGRGYTF.

V gene TRBV28 combines with J gene TRBJ2-7, with TRBD1 identical over 7 bases. This CDR3 contains 13 residues. Germline CDR1 is MDHEN and CDR2 is SYDVKM. The trim removed 10 bases at V and 2 bases at J, leaving 8 bases unmatched. Here the CDR3 reads CAIMDRNTYEQYF. CDR3 sequence (DNA): TGTGCCATAATGGACAGGAACACCTACGAGCAGTACTTC.

This sequence joins TRBV11-2 and TRBJ2-7; D is undetermined. The CDR3 has 13 residues. Germline V gene lookup returns CDR1 SGHAT and CDR2 FQNNGV. Between the trimmed V and J ends, which lost 5 bases and 0 bases, there was a span of 8 bases. As DNA, the CDR3 is TGTGCCAGCAGCGGTCCCCCCTCCTACGAGCAGTACTTC. It specifies CASSGPPSYEQYF.

For this clone: This specimen includes other DNA sequences encoding the same CDR3. The V gene is TRBV19, the J gene TRBJ1-2; a weak D match, TRBD1 (5 bases). V was shortened by 2 bases and J by 5 bases, with 6 bases between the two germline ends. This CDR3 is 12 amino acids long. Germline assignment: CDR1 LNHDA and CDR2 SQIVND (reference sequence). DNA of the CDR3: TGTGCCAGTAGTATATCAGGGTATGGCTACACCTTC. Encoded protein: CASSISGYGYTF.

V and J are TRBV5-4 and TRBJ2-2; 8 bases are shared with TRBD2. The CDR3 runs 15 residues. V lost 2 bases, J lost 6 bases, and 6 bases stayed unmatched. From germline, CDR1 is SGHNT and CDR2 YYREEE (reference sequence). The CDR3 sequence is CASSLPAGGSGELFF. CDR3 coding DNA: TGTGCCAGCAGCTTACCCGCGGGGGGTTCCGGGGAGCTGTTTTTT.

As for this clone: The sample contains more than one DNA sequence encoding this CDR3. V usage is TRBV6-5 and J usage is TRBJ2-7, with 8 bases identical to TRBD1. The V segment lost 0 bases and the J segment 4 bases; nucleotides outside the gene matches: 2. Germline lookup yields CDR1 MNHEY and CDR2 SVGAGI. This CDR3 spans 14 amino acids. The CDR3 region has the DNA TGTGCCAGCAGTTACTCGAACAGGGGGTACGAGCAGTACTTC. Protein product: CASSYSNRGYEQYF.

The rearrangement joins TRBV10-3 to TRBJ1-2; no clear D gene. Trimming pared 2 bases from V and 2 bases from J, leaving 9 bases between. CDR1 is ENHRY and CDR2 is SYGVKD in the germline V gene. This CDR3 is 14 amino acids long. CDR3 loop: CAISEGGRNYGYTF. CDR3 nucleotide sequence: TGTGCCATCAGTGAGGGTGGACGGAACTATGGCTACACCTTC.

The chain links TRBV7-6 to TRBJ2-1, with TRBD2 identical over 10 bases. Germline trimming cut 3 bases from V and 3 bases from J; bases unmatched to any gene: 5. CDR1 is SGHVS and CDR2 is FNYEAQ in the germline V gene. The CDR3 length is 16 residues. CDR3 protein: CASSFSTSGIYNEQFF. In DNA form, the CDR3 reads TGTGCCAGCAGCTTTTCCACTAGCGGGATCTACAATGAGCAGTTCTTC.

This chain connects TRBV5-1 to TRBJ2-5, with TRBD1 matching over 7 bases. Unmatched junction bases numbered 6, after V lost 3 bases and J lost 1 base. The CDR3 runs to 15 residues. Germline CDR1 and CDR2: SGHRS and YFSETQ. CDR3 nucleotide sequence: TGCGCCAGCAGCTATCAGGACAGGACCCAAGAGACCCAGTACTTC. Translating it yields CASSYQDRTQETQYF.

Comments on this clone: Other DNA sequences within the sample encode an identical CDR3. The chain couples TRBV27 to TRBJ2-7; TRBD2 aligns across 12 bases. The CDR3 spans 14 residues. Trimming took 6 bases from V and 2 from J; bases not matched to a gene: 2. Germline CDR1 and CDR2: MNHEY and SMNVEV (reference sequence). For the CDR3, the DNA is TGTGCCAGCAGCCGGACTAGCGGGACCTACGAGCAGTACTTC. It yields the protein CASSRTSGTYEQYF.

The genes are TRBV28 and TRBJ1-5, with D maybe TRBD1 (6 bases). This CDR3 has 14 amino acids. V lost 7 bases and J 3 bases, leaving 13 bases between the germline ends. Per germline, CDR1 MDHEN and CDR2 SYDVKM. The CDR3 DNA is TGTGCCAGCACCCGAGGGGGGCCCAATCAGCCCCAGCATTTT. Amino acid sequence: CASTRGGPNQPQHF.